This T cell receptor beta chain was observed in a study of identical twins' blood T cells. CDR3 length: 11 residues. CDR1 is SNHLY, CDR2 FYNNEI, per germline. The V end was cut by 9 bases, the J end by 7 bases, with 12 bases between. TCRdb processed the 5' RACE reads anew with MiXCR; each CDR3 protein has one entry. The sample includes 400,000 or so distinct CDR3 sequences, 25% to 35% of them seen just once. The chain combines TRBV2 with TRBJ1-2, with TRBD1 as a possible D gene (5 bases). The sequence was obtained from a woman aged 18-55 years in good health. Sequenced material: PBMCs. CDR3 bases: TGTGCCAGTCGCGCAGGGTCTGGCTACACCTTC. Translating gives CASRAGSGYTF.